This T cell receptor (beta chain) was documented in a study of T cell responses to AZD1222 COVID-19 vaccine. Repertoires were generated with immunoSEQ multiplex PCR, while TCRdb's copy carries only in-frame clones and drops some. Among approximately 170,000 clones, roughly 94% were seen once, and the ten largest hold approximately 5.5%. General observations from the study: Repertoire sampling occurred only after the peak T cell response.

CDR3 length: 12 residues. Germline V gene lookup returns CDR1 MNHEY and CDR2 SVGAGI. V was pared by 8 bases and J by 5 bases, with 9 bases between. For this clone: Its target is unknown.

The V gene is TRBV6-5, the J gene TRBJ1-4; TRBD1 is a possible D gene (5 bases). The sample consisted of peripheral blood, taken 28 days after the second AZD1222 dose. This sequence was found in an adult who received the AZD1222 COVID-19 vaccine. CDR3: CASGASNEKLFF. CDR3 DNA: TGTGCCAGCGGGGCAAGCAATGAAAAACTGTTTTTT.